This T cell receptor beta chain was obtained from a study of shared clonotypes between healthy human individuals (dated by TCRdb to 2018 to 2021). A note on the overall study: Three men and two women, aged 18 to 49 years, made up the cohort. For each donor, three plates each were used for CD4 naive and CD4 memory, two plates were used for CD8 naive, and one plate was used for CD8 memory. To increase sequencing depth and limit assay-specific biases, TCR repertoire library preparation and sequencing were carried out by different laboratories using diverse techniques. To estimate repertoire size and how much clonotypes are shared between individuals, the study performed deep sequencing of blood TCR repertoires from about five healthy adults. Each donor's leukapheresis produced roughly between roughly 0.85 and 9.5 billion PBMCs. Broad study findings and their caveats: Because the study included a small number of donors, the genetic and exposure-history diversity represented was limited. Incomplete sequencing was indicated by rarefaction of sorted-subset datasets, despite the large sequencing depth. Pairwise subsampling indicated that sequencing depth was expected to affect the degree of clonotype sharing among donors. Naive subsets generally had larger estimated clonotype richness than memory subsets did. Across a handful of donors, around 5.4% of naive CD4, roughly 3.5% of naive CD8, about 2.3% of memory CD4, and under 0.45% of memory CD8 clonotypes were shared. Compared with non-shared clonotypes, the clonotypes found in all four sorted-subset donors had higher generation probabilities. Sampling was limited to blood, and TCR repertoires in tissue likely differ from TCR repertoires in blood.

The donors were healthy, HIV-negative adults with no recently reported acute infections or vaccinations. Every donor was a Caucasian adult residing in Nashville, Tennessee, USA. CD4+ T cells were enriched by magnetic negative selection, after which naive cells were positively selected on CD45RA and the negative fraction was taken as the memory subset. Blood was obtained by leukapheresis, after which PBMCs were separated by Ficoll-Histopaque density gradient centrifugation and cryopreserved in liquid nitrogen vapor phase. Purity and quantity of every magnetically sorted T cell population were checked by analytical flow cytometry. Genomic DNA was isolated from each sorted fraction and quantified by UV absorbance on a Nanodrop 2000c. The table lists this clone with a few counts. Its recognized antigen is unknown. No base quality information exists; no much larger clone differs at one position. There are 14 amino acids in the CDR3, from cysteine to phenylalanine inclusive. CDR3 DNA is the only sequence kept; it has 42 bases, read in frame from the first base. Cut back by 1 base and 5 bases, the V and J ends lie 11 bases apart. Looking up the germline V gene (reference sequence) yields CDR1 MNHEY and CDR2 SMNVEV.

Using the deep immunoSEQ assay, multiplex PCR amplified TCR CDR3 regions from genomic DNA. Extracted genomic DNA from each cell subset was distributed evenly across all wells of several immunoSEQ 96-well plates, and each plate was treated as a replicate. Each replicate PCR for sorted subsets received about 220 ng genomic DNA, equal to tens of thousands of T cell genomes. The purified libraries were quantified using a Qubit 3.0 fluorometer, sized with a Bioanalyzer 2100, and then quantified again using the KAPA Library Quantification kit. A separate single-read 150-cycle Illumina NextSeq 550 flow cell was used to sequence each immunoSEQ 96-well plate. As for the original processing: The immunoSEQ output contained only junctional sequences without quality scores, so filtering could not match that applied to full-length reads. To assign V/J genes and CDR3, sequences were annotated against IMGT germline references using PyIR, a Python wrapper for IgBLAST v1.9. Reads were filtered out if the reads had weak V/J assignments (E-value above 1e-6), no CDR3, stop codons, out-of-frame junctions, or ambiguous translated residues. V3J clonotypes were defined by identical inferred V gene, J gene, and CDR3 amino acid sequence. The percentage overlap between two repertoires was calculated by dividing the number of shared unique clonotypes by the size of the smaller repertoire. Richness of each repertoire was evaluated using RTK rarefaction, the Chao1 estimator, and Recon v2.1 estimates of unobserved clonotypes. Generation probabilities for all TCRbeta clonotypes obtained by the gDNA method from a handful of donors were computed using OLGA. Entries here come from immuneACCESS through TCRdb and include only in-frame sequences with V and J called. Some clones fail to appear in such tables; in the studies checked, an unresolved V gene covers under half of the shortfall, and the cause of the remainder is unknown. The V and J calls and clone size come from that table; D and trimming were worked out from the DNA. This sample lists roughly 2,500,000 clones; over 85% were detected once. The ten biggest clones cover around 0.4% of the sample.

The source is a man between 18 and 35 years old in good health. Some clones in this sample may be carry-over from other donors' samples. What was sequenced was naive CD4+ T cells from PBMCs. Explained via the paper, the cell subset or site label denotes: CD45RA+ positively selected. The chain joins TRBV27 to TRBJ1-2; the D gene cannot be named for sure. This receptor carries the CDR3 CASSLFARGYGYTF. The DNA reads TGTGCCAGCAGTTTATTCGCACGGGGATATGGCTACACCTTC.